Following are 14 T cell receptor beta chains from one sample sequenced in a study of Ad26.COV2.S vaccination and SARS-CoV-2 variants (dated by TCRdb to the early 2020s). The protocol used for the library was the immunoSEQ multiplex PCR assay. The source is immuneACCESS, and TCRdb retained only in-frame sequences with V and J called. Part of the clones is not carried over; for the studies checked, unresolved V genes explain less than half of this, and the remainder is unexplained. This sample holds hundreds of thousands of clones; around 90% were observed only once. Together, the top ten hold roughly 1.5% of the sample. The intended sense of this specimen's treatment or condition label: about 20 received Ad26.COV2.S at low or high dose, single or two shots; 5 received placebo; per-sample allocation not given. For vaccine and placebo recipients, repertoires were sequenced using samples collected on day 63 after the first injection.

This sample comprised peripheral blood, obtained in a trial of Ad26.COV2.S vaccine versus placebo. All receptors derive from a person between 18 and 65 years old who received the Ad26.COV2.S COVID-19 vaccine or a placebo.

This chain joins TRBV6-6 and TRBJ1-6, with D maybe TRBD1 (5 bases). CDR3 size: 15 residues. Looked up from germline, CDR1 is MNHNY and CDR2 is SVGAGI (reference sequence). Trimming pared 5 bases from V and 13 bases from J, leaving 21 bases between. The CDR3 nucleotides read TGTGCCAGCAGTCCCGGGACGCCAGCCTCTTCCCCCCTCCACTTT. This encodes CASSPGTPASSPLHF.

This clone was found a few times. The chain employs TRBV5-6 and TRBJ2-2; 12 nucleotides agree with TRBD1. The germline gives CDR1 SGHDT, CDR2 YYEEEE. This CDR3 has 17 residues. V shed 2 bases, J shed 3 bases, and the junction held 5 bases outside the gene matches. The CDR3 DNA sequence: TGTGCCAGCAGCTTCGGGACAGGGGGCGAGGACACCGGGGAGCTGTTTTTT. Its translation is CASSFGTGGEDTGELFF.

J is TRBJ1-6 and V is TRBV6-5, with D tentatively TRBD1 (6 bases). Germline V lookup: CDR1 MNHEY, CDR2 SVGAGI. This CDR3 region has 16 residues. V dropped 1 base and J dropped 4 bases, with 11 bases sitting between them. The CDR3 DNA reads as TGTGCCAGCAGTTACTGGGGGGCAGGGTATAATTCACCCCTCCACTTT. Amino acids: CASSYWGAGYNSPLHF.

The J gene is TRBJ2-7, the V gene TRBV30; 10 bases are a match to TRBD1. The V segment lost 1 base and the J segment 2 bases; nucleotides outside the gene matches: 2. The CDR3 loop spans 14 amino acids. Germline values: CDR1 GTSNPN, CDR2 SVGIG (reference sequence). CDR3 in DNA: TGTGCCTGGAGTGCGGACAGGGGGACCTACGAGCAGTACTTC. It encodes CAWSADRGTYEQYF.

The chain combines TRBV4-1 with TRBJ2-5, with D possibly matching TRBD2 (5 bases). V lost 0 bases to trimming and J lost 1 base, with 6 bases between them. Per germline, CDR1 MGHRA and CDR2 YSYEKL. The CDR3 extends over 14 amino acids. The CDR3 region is CASSQERGQETQYF. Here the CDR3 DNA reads TGCGCCAGCAGCCAAGAACGGGGCCAAGAGACCCAGTACTTC.

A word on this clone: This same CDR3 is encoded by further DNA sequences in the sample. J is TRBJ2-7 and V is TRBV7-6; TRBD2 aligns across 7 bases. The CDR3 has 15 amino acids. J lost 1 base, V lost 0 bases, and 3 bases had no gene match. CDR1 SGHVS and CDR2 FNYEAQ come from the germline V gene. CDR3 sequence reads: CASSLAGGPSYEQYF. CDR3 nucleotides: TGTGCCAGCAGCTTAGCGGGAGGGCCGTCCTACGAGCAGTACTTC.

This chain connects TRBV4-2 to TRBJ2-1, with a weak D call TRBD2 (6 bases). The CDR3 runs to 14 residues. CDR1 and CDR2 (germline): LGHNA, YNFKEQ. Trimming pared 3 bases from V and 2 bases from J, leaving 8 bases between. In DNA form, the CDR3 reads TGTGCCAGCAGCCACCTAGCGACCTACAATGAGCAGTTCTTC. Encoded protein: CASSHLATYNEQFF.

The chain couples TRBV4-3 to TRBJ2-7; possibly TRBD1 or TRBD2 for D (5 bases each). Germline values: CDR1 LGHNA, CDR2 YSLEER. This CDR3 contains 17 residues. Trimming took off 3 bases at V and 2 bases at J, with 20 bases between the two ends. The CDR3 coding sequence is TGCGCCAGCAGCCACTCCTCTTCCGGGACCGCTACCTACGAGCAGTACTTC. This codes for CASSHSSSGTATYEQYF.

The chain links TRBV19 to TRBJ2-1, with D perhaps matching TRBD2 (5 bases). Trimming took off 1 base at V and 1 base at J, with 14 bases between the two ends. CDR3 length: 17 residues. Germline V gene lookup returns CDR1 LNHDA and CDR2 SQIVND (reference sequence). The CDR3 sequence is CASSIGVSGTSYNEQFF. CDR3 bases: TGTGCCAGTAGTATAGGCGTCAGCGGCACTTCCTACAATGAGCAGTTCTTC.

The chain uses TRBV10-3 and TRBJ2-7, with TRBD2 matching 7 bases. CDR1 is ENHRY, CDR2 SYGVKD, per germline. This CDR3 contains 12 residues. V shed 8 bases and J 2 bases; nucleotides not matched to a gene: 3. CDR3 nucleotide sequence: TGTGCCATCTGGGGAGGGGCCTACGAGCAGTACTTC. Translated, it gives CAIWGGAYEQYF.

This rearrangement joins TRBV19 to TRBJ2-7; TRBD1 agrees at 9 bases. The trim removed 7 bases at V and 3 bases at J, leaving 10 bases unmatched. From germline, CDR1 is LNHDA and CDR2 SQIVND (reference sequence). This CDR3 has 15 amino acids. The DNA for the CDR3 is TGTGCCAGTAATCCTACCGGGACAGGGAACTACGAGCAGTACTTC. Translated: CASNPTGTGNYEQYF.

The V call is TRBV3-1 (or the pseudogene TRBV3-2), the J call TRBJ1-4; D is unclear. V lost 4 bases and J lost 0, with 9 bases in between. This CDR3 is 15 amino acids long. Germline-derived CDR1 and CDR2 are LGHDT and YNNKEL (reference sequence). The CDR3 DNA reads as TGTGCCAGCAGCCGAGACGGTGCAACTAATGAAAAACTGTTTTTT. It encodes CASSRDGATNEKLFF.

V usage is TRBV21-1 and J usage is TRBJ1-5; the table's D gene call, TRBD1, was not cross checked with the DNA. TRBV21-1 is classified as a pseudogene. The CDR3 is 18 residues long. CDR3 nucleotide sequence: TGTGCCAGCAGCAAAGTAGGGGGTTTGAGGTATAGCAATCAGCCCCAGCATTTT. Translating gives CASSKVGGLRYSNQPQHF.

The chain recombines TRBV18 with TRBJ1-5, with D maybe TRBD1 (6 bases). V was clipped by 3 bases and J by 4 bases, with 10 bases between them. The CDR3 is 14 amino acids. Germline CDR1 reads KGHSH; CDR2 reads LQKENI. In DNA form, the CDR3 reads TGTGCCAGCTCACCTGTAGGGGGGAATCAGCCCCAGCATTTT. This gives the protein CASSPVGGNQPQHF.